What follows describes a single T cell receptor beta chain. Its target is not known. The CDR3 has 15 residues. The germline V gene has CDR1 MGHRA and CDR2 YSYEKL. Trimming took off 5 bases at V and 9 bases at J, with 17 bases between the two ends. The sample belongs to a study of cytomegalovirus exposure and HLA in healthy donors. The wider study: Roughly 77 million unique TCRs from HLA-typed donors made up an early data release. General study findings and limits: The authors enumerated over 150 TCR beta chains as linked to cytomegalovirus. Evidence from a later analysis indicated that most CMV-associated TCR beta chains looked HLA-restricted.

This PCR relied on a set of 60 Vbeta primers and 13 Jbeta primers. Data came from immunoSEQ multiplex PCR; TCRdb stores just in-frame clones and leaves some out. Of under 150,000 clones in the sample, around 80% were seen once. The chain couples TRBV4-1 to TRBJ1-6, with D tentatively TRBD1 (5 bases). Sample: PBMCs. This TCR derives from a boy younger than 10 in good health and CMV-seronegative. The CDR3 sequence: CASSSGGGIRSPLHF. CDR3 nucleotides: TGCGCCAGCAGCTCGGGGGGAGGGATACGTTCACCCCTCCACTTT.